This T cell receptor (beta chain) was recovered during a study of CD8 T cells in Susac syndrome. In the study overall: Active disease was present in about 6 of the sequenced Susac syndrome patients, whereas under 10 of them were in remission.

This clonotype was observed once. With random hexamers, reverse transcription was performed on about 0.5 to 1 ug of RNA. Coverage of TCR beta CDR3 amplification by immunoSEQ multiplex PCR extended to 54 Vbeta and 13 Jbeta. TCRdb processed the immunoSEQ multiplex PCR reads anew with MiXCR; each CDR3 protein has one entry. The table records 85,000 to 130,000 distinct CDR3 sequences, roughly 94% of them present only once. Negative isolation was applied to CD8+ and CD4+ T cells, and FACS enrichment was applied to TEMRA cells. This CDR3 region has 16 residues. In germline, CDR1 is MNHEY, CDR2 SMNVEV (reference sequence). V lost 2 bases, J lost 3 bases, and 7 bases stayed unmatched.

The sequenced sample was CD8+ T cells from PBMCs. The rearrangement links TRBV27 to TRBJ1-1; 9 positions agree with TRBD1. This TCR was sampled from a human donor with Susac syndrome. In DNA form, the CDR3 reads TGTGCCAGCAGTTTAGGGACAGGGATTAGGGACACTGAAGCTTTCTTT. Amino acid sequence: CASSLGTGIRDTEAFF.